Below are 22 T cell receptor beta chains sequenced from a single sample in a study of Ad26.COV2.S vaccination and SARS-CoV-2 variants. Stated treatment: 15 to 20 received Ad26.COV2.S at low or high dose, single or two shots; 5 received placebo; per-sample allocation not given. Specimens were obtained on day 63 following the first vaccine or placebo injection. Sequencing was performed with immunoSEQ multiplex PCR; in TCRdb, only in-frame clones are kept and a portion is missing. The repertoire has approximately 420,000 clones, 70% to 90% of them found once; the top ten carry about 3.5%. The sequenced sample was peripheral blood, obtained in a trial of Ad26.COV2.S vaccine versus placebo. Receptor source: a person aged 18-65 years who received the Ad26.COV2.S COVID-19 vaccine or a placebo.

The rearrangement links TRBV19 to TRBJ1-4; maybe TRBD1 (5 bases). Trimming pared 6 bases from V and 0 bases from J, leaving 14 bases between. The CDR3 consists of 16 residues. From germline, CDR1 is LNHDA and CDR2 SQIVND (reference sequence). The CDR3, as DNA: TGTGCCAGTAGGATTTGGGGACTAACAACTAATGAAAAACTGTTTTTT. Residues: CASRIWGLTTNEKLFF.

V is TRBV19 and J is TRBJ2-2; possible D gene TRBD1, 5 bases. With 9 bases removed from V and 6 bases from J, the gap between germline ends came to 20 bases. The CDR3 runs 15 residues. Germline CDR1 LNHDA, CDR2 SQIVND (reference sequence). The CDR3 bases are TGTGCCAGCTACCCCAGGGTCTTAGGACCCGGGGAGCTGTTTTTT. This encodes CASYPRVLGPGELFF.

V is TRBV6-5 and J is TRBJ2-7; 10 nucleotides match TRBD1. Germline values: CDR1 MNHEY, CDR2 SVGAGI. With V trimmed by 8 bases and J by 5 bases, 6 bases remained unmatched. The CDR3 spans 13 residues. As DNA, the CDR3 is TGTGCCAGCCGGGACAGGGGTCTTGACGAGCAGTACTTC. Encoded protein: CASRDRGLDEQYF.

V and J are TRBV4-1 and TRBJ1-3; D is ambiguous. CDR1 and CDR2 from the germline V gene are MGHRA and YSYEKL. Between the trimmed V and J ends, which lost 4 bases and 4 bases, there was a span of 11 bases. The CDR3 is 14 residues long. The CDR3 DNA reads TGCGCCAGCAGCCGAGGGCTGGGGGGAAACACCATATATTTT. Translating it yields CASSRGLGGNTIYF.

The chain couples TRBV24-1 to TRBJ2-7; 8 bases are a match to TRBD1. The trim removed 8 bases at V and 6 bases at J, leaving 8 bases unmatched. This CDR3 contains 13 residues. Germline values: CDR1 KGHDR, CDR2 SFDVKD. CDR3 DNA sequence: TGTGCCACCATGGGGACAGGAGTCTCCGAGCAGTACTTC. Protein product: CATMGTGVSEQYF.

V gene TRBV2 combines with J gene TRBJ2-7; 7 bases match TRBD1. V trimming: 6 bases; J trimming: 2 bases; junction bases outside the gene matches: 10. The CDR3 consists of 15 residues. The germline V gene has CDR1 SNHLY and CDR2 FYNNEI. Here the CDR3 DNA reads TGTGCCAGCAGGACGGACAGGCTCTTAACCTACGAGCAGTACTTC. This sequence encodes CASRTDRLLTYEQYF.

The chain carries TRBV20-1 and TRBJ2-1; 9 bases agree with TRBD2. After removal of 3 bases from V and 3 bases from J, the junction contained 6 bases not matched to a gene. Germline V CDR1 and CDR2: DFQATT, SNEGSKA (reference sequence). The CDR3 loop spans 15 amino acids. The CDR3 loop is CSASRVRGGYNEQFF. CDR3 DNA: TGCAGTGCTAGTCGGGTGCGGGGGGGCTACAATGAGCAGTTCTTC.

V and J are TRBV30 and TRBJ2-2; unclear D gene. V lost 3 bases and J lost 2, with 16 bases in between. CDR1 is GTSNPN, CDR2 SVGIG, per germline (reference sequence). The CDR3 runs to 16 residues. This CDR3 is CAWRTGYRTNTGELFF. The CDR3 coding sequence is TGTGCCTGGAGGACCGGCTATCGAACCAACACCGGGGAGCTGTTTTTT.

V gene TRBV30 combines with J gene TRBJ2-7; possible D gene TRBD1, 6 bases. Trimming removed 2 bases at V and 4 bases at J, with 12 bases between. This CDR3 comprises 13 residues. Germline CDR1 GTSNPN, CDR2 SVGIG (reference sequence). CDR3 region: CAWSSGGGYEQYF. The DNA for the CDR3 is TGTGCCTGGAGTAGTGGGGGCGGTTACGAGCAGTACTTC.

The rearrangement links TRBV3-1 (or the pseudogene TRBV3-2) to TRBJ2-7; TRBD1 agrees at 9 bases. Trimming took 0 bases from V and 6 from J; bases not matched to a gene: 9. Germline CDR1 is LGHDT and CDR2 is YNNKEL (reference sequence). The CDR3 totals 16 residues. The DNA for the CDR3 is TGTGCCAGCAGCCAAGAGTCCGACAGGGGGTCCGGCGAGCAGTACTTC. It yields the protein CASSQESDRGSGEQYF.

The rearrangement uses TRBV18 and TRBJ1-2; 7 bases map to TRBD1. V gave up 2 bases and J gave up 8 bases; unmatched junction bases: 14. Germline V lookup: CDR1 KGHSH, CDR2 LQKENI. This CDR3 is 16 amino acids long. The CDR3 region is CASSPSGQSARGGYTF. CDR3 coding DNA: TGTGCCAGCTCACCATCGGGACAGTCAGCACGAGGGGGCTACACCTTC. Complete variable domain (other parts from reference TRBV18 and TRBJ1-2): NAGVMQNPRHLVRRRGQEARLRCSPMKGHSHVYWYRQLPEEGLKFMVYLQKENIIDESGMPKERFSAEFPKEGPSILRIQQVVRGDSAAYFCASSPSGQSARGGYTFGSGTRLTVV.

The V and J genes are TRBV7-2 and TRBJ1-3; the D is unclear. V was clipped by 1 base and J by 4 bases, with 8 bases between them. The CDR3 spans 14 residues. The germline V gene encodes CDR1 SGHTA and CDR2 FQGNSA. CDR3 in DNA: TGTGCCAGCAGCTTAGATATGGGGGGAAACACCATATATTTT. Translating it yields CASSLDMGGNTIYF.

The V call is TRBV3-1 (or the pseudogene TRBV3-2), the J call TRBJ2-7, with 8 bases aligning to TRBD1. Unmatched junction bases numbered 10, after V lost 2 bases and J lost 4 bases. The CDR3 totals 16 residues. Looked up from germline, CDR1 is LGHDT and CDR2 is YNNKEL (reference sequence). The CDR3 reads CASSQITGGRAYEQYF. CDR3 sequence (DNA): TGTGCCAGCAGCCAAATTACAGGGGGGAGAGCGTACGAGCAGTACTTC.

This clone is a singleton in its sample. The CDR3 here is CASSPWGGYNEQFF. The CDR3 coding sequence is TGTGCCAGCAGCCCCTGGGGAGGGTACAATGAGCAGTTCTTC. The genes are TRBV28 and TRBJ2-1; the match to TRBD2 covers 7 bases. This CDR3 is 14 amino acids long. Germline lookup yields CDR1 MDHEN and CDR2 SYDVKM. Trimming cost V 6 bases and J 4 bases; bases outside gene matches: 6. The entire variable domain, with the rest obtained from reference TRBV28 and TRBJ2-1, is as follows: DVKVTQSSRYLVKRTGEKVFLECVQDMDHENMFWYRQDPGLGLRLIYFSYDVKMKEKGDIPEGYSVSREKKERFSLILESASTNQTSMYLCASSPWGGYNEQFFGPGTRLTVL.

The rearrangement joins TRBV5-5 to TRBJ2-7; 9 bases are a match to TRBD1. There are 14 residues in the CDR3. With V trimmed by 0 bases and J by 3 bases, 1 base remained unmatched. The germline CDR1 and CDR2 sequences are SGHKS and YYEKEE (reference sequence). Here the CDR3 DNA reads TGTGCCAGCAGCTTGGGACAGGGGGGCTACGAGCAGTACTTC. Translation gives CASSLGQGGYEQYF. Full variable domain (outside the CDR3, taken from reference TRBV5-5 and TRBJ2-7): DAGVTQSPTHLIKTRGQQVTLRCSPISGHKSVSWYQQVLGQGPQFIFQYYEKEERGRGNFPDRFSARQFPNYSSELNVNALLLGDSALYLCASSLGQGGYEQYFGPGTRLTVT.

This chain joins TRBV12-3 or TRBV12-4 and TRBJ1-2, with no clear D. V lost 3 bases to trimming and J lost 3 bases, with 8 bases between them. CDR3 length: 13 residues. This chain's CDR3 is CASSFSGHYGYTF. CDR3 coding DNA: TGTGCCAGCAGTTTTTCCGGTCACTATGGCTACACCTTC.

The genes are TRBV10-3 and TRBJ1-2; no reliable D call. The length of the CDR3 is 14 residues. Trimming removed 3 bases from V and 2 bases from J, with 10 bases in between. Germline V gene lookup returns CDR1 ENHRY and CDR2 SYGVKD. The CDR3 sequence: CAISDRLENYGYTF. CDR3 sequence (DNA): TGTGCCATCAGTGACAGGTTAGAGAACTATGGCTACACCTTC.

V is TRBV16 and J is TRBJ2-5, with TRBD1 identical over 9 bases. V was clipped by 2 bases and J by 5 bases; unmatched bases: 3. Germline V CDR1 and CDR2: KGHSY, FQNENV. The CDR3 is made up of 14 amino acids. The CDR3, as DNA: TGTGCCAGCAGCCAAGGGGGACAGGGCGAGACCCAGTACTTC. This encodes CASSQGGQGETQYF.

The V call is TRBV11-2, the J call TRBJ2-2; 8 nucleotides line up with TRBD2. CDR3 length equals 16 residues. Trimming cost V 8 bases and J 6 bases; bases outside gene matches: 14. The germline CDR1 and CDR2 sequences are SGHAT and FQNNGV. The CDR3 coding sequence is TGTGCCAGCGGCCGTTCGGGAGGGCGACAGGCCGGGGAGCTGTTTTTT. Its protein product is CASGRSGGRQAGELFF.

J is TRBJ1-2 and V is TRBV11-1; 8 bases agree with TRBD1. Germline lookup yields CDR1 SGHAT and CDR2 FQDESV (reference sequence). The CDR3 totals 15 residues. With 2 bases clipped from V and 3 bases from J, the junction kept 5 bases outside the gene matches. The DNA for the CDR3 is TGTGCCAGCAGCTTAATGCAGGGGGCCGACTATGGCTACACCTTC. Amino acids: CASSLMQGADYGYTF.

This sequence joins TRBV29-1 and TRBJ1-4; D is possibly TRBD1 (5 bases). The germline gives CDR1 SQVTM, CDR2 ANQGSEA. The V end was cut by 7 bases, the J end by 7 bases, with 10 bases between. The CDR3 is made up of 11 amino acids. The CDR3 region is CSAGTLEKLFF. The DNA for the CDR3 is TGCAGCGCAGGGACCCTTGAAAAACTGTTTTTT.

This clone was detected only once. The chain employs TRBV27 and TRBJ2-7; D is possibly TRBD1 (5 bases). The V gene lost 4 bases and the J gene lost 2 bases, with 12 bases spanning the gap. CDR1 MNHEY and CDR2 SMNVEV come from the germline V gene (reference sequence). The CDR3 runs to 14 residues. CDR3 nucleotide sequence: TGTGCCAGCAGTTACTATCAGGGTCCCTACGAGCAGTACTTC. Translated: CASSYYQGPYEQYF.